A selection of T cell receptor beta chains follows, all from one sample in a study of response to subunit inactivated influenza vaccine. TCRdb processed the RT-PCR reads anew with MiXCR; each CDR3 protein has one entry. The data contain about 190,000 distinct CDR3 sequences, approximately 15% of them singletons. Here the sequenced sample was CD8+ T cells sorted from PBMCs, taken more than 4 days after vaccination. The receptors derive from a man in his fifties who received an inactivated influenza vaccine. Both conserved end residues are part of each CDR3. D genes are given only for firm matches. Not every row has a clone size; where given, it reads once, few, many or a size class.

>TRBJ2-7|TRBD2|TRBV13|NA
TGTGCCAGCAGCTTAGGCCAAGTAGCGGGAGTCTACGAGCAGTACTTC
CASSLGQVAGVYEQYF
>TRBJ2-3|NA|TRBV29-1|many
TGCAGCGTTGAGGGTGTACCACACACAGATACGCAGTATTTT
CSVEGVPHTDTQYF
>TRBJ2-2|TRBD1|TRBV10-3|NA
TGTGCCATCAGTGAGTCGGGACAGGGGACCGGGGAGCTGTTTTTT
CAISESGQGTGELFF
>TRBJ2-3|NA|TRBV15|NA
TGTGCCACCACGTCGGGCACAGATACGCAGTATTTT
CATTSGTDTQYF
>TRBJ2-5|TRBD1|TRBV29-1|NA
TGCAGCGTCAAGGGGGCCGGGACAGGGGGAAAGACCCAGTACTTC
CSVKGAGTGGKTQYF
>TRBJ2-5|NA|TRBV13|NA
TGTGCCAGCAGCAAAGGATCGACAGGAAAACAAGAGACCCAGTACTTC
CASSKGSTGKQETQYF
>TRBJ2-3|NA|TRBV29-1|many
TGCAGCGTGCCTCGAAGGCAGCGCACAGATACGCAGTATTTT
CSVPRRQRTDTQYF
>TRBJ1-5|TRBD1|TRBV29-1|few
TGCAGCGTTTCCGGGACAGAGCATCAGCCCCAGCATTTT
CSVSGTEHQPQHF
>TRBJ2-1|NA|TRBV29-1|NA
TGCAGCGTTGGGGTTTTGGGCAATGAGCAGTTCTTC
CSVGVLGNEQFF
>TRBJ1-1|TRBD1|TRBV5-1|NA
TGCGCCAGCAGCCTAACCCCAGGGGGCGAAACTGAAGCTTTCTTT
CASSLTPGGETEAFF
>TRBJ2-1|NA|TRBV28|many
TGTGCCACGGACAGCCTGAATGAGCAGTTCTTC
CATDSLNEQFF
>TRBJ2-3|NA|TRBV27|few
TGTGCCAGCAGTCCGCTCGAACGCACAGATACGCAGTATTTT
CASSPLERTDTQYF
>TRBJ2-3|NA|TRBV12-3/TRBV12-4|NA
TGTGCCAGCAGTACTCCGGAGACAGATACGCAGTATTTT
CASSTPETDTQYF
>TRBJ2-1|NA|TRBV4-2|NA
TGTGCCAGCAGCCCCGGACTACTGGGAGGCCCCTCCTACAATGAGCAGTTCTTC
CASSPGLLGGPSYNEQFF
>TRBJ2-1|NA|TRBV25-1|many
TGTGCCAGCAGTGACGGATACAATGAGCAGTTCTTC
CASSDGYNEQFF
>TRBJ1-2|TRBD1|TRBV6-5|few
TGTGCCAGCAGTACTGGGACAGGGAACTATGGCTACACCTTC
CASSTGTGNYGYTF
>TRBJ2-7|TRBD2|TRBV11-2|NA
TGTGCCAGCAGGGGGTCACTAGCGGGGGCGACCTACGAGCAGTACTTC
CASRGSLAGATYEQYF
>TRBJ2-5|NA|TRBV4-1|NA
TGCGCCAGCAGCCAAGACAGTTCGGTAGAGACCCAGTACTTC
CASSQDSSVETQYF
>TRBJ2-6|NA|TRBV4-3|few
TGCGCCAGCAGCCAAGGGGCAAGGGGGGCCAACGTCCTGACTTTC
CASSQGARGANVLTF
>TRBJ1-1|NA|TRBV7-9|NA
TGTGCCAGCATCGGCCCCTTGATGTCGGACCCTGAAGCTTTCTTT
CASIGPLMSDPEAFF
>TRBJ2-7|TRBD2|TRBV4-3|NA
TGCGCCAGCAGCCAACTCCCGGGACTAGCGGTCTACGAGCAGTACTTC
CASSQLPGLAVYEQYF
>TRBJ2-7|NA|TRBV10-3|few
TGTGCCATCAGTGAGAAAAGCACCTACGAGCAGTACTTC
CAISEKSTYEQYF
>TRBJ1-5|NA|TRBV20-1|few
TGCAGTGCTAGGAGAGATTCCGAGTCCCAGCCCCAGCATTTT
CSARRDSESQPQHF
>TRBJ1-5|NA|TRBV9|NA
TGTGCCAGCAGCCCAGGACTTCCCTACCATCAGCCCCAGCATTTT
CASSPGLPYHQPQHF
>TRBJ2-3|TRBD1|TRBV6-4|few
TGTGCCAGCAGCACCTTTGGGGACAGGGAATCGGGAGATACGCAGTATTTT
CASSTFGDRESGDTQYF
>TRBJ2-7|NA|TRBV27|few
TGTGCCAGCGGATGGGGCTACGAGCAGTACTTC
CASGWGYEQYF
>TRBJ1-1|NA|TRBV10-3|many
TGTGCCATCCAGGCGGGGGGGCTAAACACTGAAGCTTTCTTT
CAIQAGGLNTEAFF
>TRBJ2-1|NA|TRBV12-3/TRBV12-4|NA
TGTGCCAGCAGTTTTAGCCGGCCCCCTGAGCAGTTCTTC
CASSFSRPPEQFF
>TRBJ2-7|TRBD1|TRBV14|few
TGTGCCAGCAGCCACCTCCAGGACAGGGGGTACGAGCAGTACTTC
CASSHLQDRGYEQYF
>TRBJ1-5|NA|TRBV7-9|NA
TGTGCCAGCAGTGCGCAGGGCAATCAGCCCCAGCATTTT
CASSAQGNQPQHF
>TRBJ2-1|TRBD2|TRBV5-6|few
TGTGCCAGCAGCTTAGGACTAGCGGGGATCTCCTACAATGAGCAGTTCTTC
CASSLGLAGISYNEQFF
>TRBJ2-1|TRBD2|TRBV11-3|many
TGTGCCAGCAGCTTAGGGACTAGCGGGATACATGAGCAGTTCTTC
CASSLGTSGIHEQFF
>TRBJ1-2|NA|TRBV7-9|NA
TGTGCCAGCAGCTTATCCCATGGCACCAACCTCTATGGCTACACCTTC
CASSLSHGTNLYGYTF
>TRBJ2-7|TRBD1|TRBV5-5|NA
TGTGCCAGCAGCGTTTGGACAGGGGAAACCTACGAGCAGTACTTC
CASSVWTGETYEQYF
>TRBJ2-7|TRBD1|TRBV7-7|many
TGTGCTAGCAGCGTGGGACAGGGATTGTCCTACGAGCAGTACTTC
CASSVGQGLSYEQYF
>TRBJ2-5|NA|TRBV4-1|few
TGCGCCAGCAGCCAAGAAGGGTCGGGAGAGACCCAGTACTTC
CASSQEGSGETQYF
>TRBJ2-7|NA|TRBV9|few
TGTGCCAGCAGCACCGGGACTTATGGCGAGCAGTACTTC
CASSTGTYGEQYF
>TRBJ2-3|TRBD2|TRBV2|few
TGTGCCAGCAGTGAAGCCCCTCAGCGGGGCGGATCAGATACGCAGTATTTT
CASSEAPQRGGSDTQYF
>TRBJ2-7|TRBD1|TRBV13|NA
TGTGCCAGCAGCTGGACAGGGAACTACGAGCAGTACTTC
CASSWTGNYEQYF
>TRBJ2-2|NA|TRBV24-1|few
TGTGCCACCAGTGACGCGGACAGTCCCTATGGTAAAGCCGGGGAGCTGTTTTTT
CATSDADSPYGKAGELFF
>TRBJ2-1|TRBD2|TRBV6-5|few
TGTGCCAGCAGTTACGGGCCGTACCGCGGGAGCCCCTCGGATGAGCAGTTCTTC
CASSYGPYRGSPSDEQFF